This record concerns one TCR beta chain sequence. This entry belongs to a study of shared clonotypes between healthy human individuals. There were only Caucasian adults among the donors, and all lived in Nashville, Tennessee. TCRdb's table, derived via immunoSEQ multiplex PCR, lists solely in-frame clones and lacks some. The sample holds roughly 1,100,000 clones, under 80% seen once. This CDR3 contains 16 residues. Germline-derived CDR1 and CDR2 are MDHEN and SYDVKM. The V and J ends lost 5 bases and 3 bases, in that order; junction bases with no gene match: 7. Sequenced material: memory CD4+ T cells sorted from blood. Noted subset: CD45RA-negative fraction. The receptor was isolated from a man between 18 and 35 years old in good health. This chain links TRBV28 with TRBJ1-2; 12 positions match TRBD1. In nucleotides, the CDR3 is TGTGCCAGCAGTCTGTCCGGGACAGGGGGCGACTATGGCTACACCTTC. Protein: CASSLSGTGGDYGYTF.